These 29 T cell receptor beta chains were sequenced from one sample in a study of response to subunit inactivated influenza vaccine. TCRdb re-analysed the RT-PCR reads in MiXCR, keeping a single row per CDR3 protein. The data hold more than 700,000 distinct CDR3 sequences, with about 20% observed a single time. This specimen consisted of PBMCs from blood, obtained roughly 5 days after vaccination. The source of these receptors is a man over 45 who received an inactivated influenza vaccine.

The V gene is TRBV7-2, the J gene TRBJ1-4, with 7 bases matching TRBD1. V gave up 5 bases and J gave up 7 bases; unmatched junction bases: 16. The CDR3 length is 17 residues. The germline gives CDR1 SGHTA, CDR2 FQGNSA. CDR3 loop: CASSRTPSGQPGEKLFF. The CDR3, as DNA: TGTGCCAGCAGCCGGACCCCCTCGGGACAGCCGGGTGAAAAACTGTTTTTT.

The chain couples TRBV6-5 to TRBJ1-2; 7 nucleotides agree with TRBD1. Germline values: CDR1 MNHEY, CDR2 SVGAGI. This CDR3 contains 18 residues. The V gene end was trimmed by 4 bases and the J gene end by 5 bases; junction bases not matched to a gene: 19. CDR3 residues: CASSFFDPGQMVEYGYTF. CDR3 DNA: TGTGCCAGCAGTTTCTTTGACCCGGGACAGATGGTGGAGTATGGCTACACCTTC.

The CDR3 nucleotides read TGTGCCAGCAGCTTAACTCTAGCGGGAGATGAGCAGTACTTC. Translated, it gives CASSLTLAGDEQYF. The rearrangement joins TRBV13 to TRBJ2-7; TRBD2 aligns across 10 bases. The V segment lost 2 bases and the J segment 7 bases; nucleotides outside the gene matches: 5. This CDR3 has 14 amino acids. Germline V gene data show CDR1 as PRHDT and CDR2 as FYEKMQ (reference sequence).

This clonotype has at least ten counts. V and J are TRBV5-6 and TRBJ2-7; D unclear. In germline, CDR1 is SGHDT, CDR2 YYEEEE. Trimming left V 4 bases short and J 4 bases short, with 6 bases between. This CDR3 is 11 amino acids long. The CDR3 coding sequence is TGTGCCAGCAGCGTTAAATACGAGCAGTACTTC. It is translated as CASSVKYEQYF.

This rearrangement joins TRBV28 to TRBJ2-5; TRBD2 matches at 13 bases. Germline V lookup: CDR1 MDHEN, CDR2 SYDVKM. Losses at the gene ends were 6 bases for V and 2 bases for J; bases not matched to a gene: 6. This CDR3 has 16 residues. CDR3 sequence reads: CASRKGLAGAQETQYF. The CDR3, as DNA: TGTGCCAGCAGGAAAGGACTAGCGGGGGCACAAGAGACCCAGTACTTC.

This clonotype showed up just a few times. The chain carries TRBV5-6 and TRBJ2-5; either TRBD1 or TRBD2 may supply D (7 bases each). This CDR3 has 15 amino acids. V was shortened by 4 bases and J by 5 bases, with 18 bases between the two germline ends. In germline, CDR1 is SGHDT, CDR2 YYEEEE. CDR3 sequence reads: CASSEARGREETQYF. CDR3 sequence (DNA): TGTGCCAGCAGCGAAGCCAGGGGGAGGGAGGAGACCCAGTACTTC.

CDR3 residues: CASSYGRADTQYF. Here the CDR3 DNA reads TGTGCCAGCAGCTACGGGAGAGCGGATACGCAGTATTTT. This chain joins TRBV6-2 or TRBV6-3 and TRBJ2-3, with a weak D call TRBD2 (6 bases). Trimming removed 6 bases at V and 6 bases at J, with 13 bases between. Germline V CDR1 and CDR2: MNHEY, SVGEGT. The CDR3 contains 13 residues.

The sample holds a few counts of this clonotype. This rearrangement joins TRBV12-3 or TRBV12-4 to TRBJ2-1; possibly TRBD2 for D (5 bases). The CDR3 sequence is 13 residues long. The ends were cut back, 6 bases at V and 5 bases at J, with 11 bases in the middle. The CDR3 DNA sequence: TGTGCCAGCAGGGTGCCCGGGAACAATGAGCAGTTCTTC. Translation gives CASRVPGNNEQFF.

This clonotype was observed a few times. The chain couples TRBV5-5 to TRBJ1-1, with D tentatively TRBD1 (5 bases). The CDR3 runs to 12 residues. The V end was cut by 1 base, the J end by 7 bases, with 8 bases between. CDR1 and CDR2 from the germline V gene are SGHKS and YYEKEE (reference sequence). The DNA for the CDR3 is TGTGCCAGCAGCTTGCGGGGGGTTGAAGCTTTCTTT. This sequence encodes CASSLRGVEAFF. Complete variable domain (other parts from reference TRBV5-5 and TRBJ1-1): DAGVTQSPTHLIKTRGQQVTLRCSPISGHKSVSWYQQVLGQGPQFIFQYYEKEERGRGNFPDRFSARQFPNYSSELNVNALLLGDSALYLCASSLRGVEAFFGQGTRLTVV.

This clonotype was recorded a few times. The J gene is TRBJ2-3, the V gene TRBV4-3, with TRBD2 matching 10 bases. The germline V gene has CDR1 LGHNA and CDR2 YSLEER. This CDR3 comprises 17 residues. Trimming took 0 bases from V and 0 from J; bases not matched to a gene: 3. The CDR3 sequence: CASSQDPAGGSTDTQYF. CDR3 coding DNA: TGCGCCAGCAGCCAAGATCCAGCGGGGGGGAGCACAGATACGCAGTATTTT.

This clonotype was seen many times. This chain connects TRBV6-2 or TRBV6-3 to TRBJ2-5; 7 positions match TRBD1. Germline values: CDR1 MNHEY, CDR2 SVGEGT. The V and J ends lost 0 bases and 5 bases, in that order; junction bases with no gene match: 3. The CDR3 runs to 14 residues. The CDR3 nucleotides read TGTGCCAGCAGTTACTCGGGGACAGCCGAGACCCAGTACTTC. This codes for CASSYSGTAETQYF.

The chain recombines TRBV12-3 or TRBV12-4 with TRBJ2-6, with 7 bases identical to TRBD2. After removal of 3 bases from V and 1 base from J, the junction contained 6 bases not matched to a gene. This CDR3 is 17 amino acids long. CDR3 sequence (DNA): TGTGCCAGCAGTTTCGGGGGGACCTTGTCTGGGGCCAACGTCCTGACTTTC. Translated, it gives CASSFGGTLSGANVLTF.

This chain joins TRBV5-1 and TRBJ1-4; 7 bases align to TRBD1. The CDR3 has 15 amino acids. V gave up 4 bases and J gave up 5 bases; unmatched junction bases: 8. Germline V gives CDR1 SGHRS, CDR2 YFSETQ. CDR3 residues: CASSGRTGENEKLFF. For the CDR3, the DNA is TGCGCCAGCAGCGGAAGGACAGGCGAGAATGAAAAACTGTTTTTT.

The sample holds a few counts of this clonotype. The V call is TRBV20-1, the J call TRBJ2-3; D not resolved. V dropped 4 bases and J dropped 2 bases, with 7 bases sitting between them. The CDR3 covers 12 residues. Germline CDR1 and CDR2: DFQATT and SNEGSKA (reference sequence). CDR3 in amino acids: CSAIRDTDTQYF. The DNA of the CDR3 is TGCAGTGCTATCAGAGACACAGATACGCAGTATTTT.

The chain uses TRBV5-1 and TRBJ2-2; 11 nucleotides line up with TRBD2. The CDR3 extends over 15 amino acids. Germline CDR1 and CDR2: SGHRS and YFSETQ. The V and J ends lost 4 bases and 8 bases, in that order; junction bases with no gene match: 7. As DNA, the CDR3 is TGCGCCAGCAGCCCCAGGACTAGCGGGCAAGGGGAGCTGTTTTTT. Protein product: CASSPRTSGQGELFF.

This chain uses TRBV9 with TRBJ2-1, with 7 bases matching TRBD2. The CDR3 spans 16 residues. V shed 0 bases, J shed 6 bases, and the junction held 9 bases outside the gene matches. Germline V lookup: CDR1 SGDLS, CDR2 YYNGEE. The CDR3 DNA sequence: TGTGCCAGCAGCGTAGATCGAGCGGGGTATTTCAATGAGCAGTTCTTC. Its translation: CASSVDRAGYFNEQFF.

The chain recombines TRBV3-1 with TRBJ2-7; no clear D gene. Trimming stripped 3 bases from V and 7 bases from J, with 16 bases between. The germline V gene encodes CDR1 LGHDT and CDR2 YNNKEL (reference sequence). The CDR3 is 14 residues long. This CDR3 is CASSHSPPGVEQYF. The CDR3 DNA reads TGTGCCAGCAGCCATTCTCCCCCCGGAGTGGAGCAGTACTTC.

The chain has TRBV27 and TRBJ2-1, with 8 positions matching TRBD2. CDR1 and CDR2 (germline): MNHEY, SMNVEV (reference sequence). CDR3 size: 16 residues. With 1 base clipped from V and 8 bases from J, the junction kept 10 bases outside the gene matches. CDR3 loop: CASSLLSTSGQDEQFF. CDR3 DNA: TGTGCCAGCAGTTTATTGAGTACTAGCGGCCAAGATGAGCAGTTCTTC.

The chain combines TRBV6-1 with TRBJ1-2; D not certain. CDR1 is MNHNS, CDR2 SASEGT, per germline. Between the trimmed V and J ends, which lost 5 bases and 0 bases, there was a span of 10 bases. The CDR3 runs 14 residues. The CDR3 spells CASSPDRTNYGYTF. CDR3 sequence (DNA): TGTGCCAGCAGTCCGGACCGAACTAACTATGGCTACACCTTC.

The chain couples TRBV7-9 to TRBJ2-3, with D perhaps matching TRBD1 (6 bases). The CDR3 runs to 15 residues. Trimming took off 4 bases at V and 0 bases at J, with 11 bases between the two ends. Germline lookup yields CDR1 SEHNR and CDR2 FQNEAQ (reference sequence). CDR3 in amino acids: CASSSRQVSTDTQYF. The CDR3 DNA sequence: TGTGCCAGCAGCTCCCGACAGGTTAGCACAGATACGCAGTATTTT. Using reference TRBV7-9 and TRBJ2-3 for the parts outside the CDR3, the full variable domain is DTGVSQNPRHKITKRGQNVTFRCDPISEHNRLYWYRQTLGQGPEFLTYFQNEAQLEKSRLLSDRFSAERPKGSFSTLEIQRTEQGDSAMYLCASSSRQVSTDTQYFGPGTRLTVL.

This clonotype was seen a handful of times. The V call is TRBV7-2, the J call TRBJ1-1; D might be TRBD1 (5 bases). V gave up 5 bases and J gave up 2 bases, with 12 bases separating them. Per germline, CDR1 SGHTA and CDR2 FQGNSA. The CDR3 sequence is 14 residues long. The CDR3 DNA is TGTGCCAGCAGCACCATGACAGCTAACACTGAAGCTTTCTTT. As protein: CASSTMTANTEAFF.

This clonotype came up many times. V gene TRBV28 combines with J gene TRBJ2-5, with D possibly matching TRBD2 (5 bases). The length of the CDR3 is 15 residues. Trimming removed 5 bases at V and 1 base at J, with 14 bases between. The germline gives CDR1 MDHEN, CDR2 SYDVKM. The CDR3 DNA reads TGTGCCAGCAGTCCCCTTTCGCGGGCCCAAGAGACCCAGTACTTC. Translating it yields CASSPLSRAQETQYF.

The genes are TRBV10-3 and TRBJ1-5; 8 nucleotides align to TRBD1. This CDR3 comprises 15 residues. Germline V gene lookup returns CDR1 ENHRY and CDR2 SYGVKD. V shed 4 bases, J shed 1 base, and the junction held 3 bases outside the gene matches. For the CDR3, the DNA is TGTGCCATCAGTGTGACAGGGGAGAGCAATCAGCCCCAGCATTTT. Translating it yields CAISVTGESNQPQHF.

This clonotype was recorded a few times. The chain has TRBV28 and TRBJ2-7; D possibly matches TRBD1 or TRBD2 (7 bases each). Between the trimmed V and J ends, which lost 5 bases and 5 bases, there was a span of 19 bases. The V gene's germline CDR1 is MDHEN and CDR2 SYDVKM. The CDR3 is 15 amino acids. CDR3 sequence (DNA): TGTGCCAGCAGTCAGCCGGAGGCAGGGGGGGACGAGCAGTACTTC. Its protein product is CASSQPEAGGDEQYF.

This clonotype has a handful of counts. The rearrangement uses TRBV20-1 and TRBJ2-7; a possible D gene is TRBD1 (6 bases). Per the germline V gene, CDR1 is DFQATT and CDR2 is SNEGSKA (reference sequence). The CDR3 is 13 residues long. V lost 3 bases and J lost 2, with 11 bases in between. For the CDR3, the DNA is TGCAGTGCTAGGTCGGGACACCCCTACGAGCAGTACTTC. This gives the protein CSARSGHPYEQYF.

This clonotype was detected ten times or more. The rearrangement uses TRBV6-2 or TRBV6-3 and TRBJ2-1; 8 bases are shared with TRBD2. V was clipped by 6 bases and J by 4 bases; unmatched bases: 14. The CDR3 consists of 17 residues. Germline V lookup: CDR1 MNHEY, CDR2 SVGEGT. The CDR3 reads CASSRGWSGGIYNEQFF. The CDR3 region has the DNA TGTGCCAGCAGCCGCGGGTGGAGCGGGGGTATTTACAATGAGCAGTTCTTC.

The chain recombines TRBV7-9 with TRBJ2-7; D unresolved. This CDR3 is 11 amino acids long. CDR1 is SEHNR, CDR2 FQNEAQ, per germline (reference sequence). V was shortened by 2 bases and J by 9 bases, with 8 bases between the two germline ends. CDR3 sequence reads: CASSLSAMQYF. The CDR3 region has the DNA TGTGCCAGCAGCTTATCAGCGATGCAGTACTTC.

The chain employs TRBV20-1 and TRBJ2-3; tentative D call: TRBD2 (6 bases). This CDR3 is 13 amino acids long. Germline CDR1 is DFQATT and CDR2 is SNEGSKA (reference sequence). The ends were cut back, 7 bases at V and 4 bases at J, with 15 bases in the middle. The CDR3 protein is CSGQEGAADTQYF. CDR3 bases: TGCAGTGGGCAGGAGGGCGCCGCAGATACGCAGTATTTT.

The chain carries TRBV4-2 and TRBJ2-7; D may be TRBD2 (5 bases). The germline V gene encodes CDR1 LGHNA and CDR2 YNFKEQ. Trimming took off 3 bases at V and 0 bases at J, with 18 bases between the two ends. CDR3 length: 17 residues. The CDR3 sequence: CASSQTIWAELSYEQYF. As DNA, the CDR3 is TGTGCCAGCAGCCAGACTATTTGGGCGGAACTCTCCTACGAGCAGTACTTC.